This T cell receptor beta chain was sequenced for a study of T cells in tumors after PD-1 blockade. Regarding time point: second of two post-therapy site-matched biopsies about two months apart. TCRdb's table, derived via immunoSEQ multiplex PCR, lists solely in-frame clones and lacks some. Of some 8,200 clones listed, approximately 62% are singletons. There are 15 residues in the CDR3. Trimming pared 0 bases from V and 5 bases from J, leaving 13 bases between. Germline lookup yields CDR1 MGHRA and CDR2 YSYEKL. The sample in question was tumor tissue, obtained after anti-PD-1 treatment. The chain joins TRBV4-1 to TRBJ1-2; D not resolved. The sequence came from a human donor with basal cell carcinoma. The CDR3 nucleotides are TGCGCCAGCAGCCAAGAGGGCAGGACCACATATGGCTACACCTTC. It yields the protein CASSQEGRTTYGYTF.